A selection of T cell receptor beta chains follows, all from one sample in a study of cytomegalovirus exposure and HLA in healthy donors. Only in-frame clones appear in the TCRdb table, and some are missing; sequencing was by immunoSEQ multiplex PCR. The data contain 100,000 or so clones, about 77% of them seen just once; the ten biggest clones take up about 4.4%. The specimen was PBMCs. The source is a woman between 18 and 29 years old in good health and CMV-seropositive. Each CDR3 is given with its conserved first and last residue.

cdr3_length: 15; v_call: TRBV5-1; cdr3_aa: CASLPAGGRTDTQYF
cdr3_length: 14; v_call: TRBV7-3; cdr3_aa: CASSPSLSDNEQFF
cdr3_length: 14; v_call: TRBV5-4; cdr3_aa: CASSLTSENTEAFF
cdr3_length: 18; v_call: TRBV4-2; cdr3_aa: CASSQVSGGMGWADTQYF
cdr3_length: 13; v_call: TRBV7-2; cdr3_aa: CASSLGTGNGYTF
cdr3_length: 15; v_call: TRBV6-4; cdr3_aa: CATSSGRADTGELFF
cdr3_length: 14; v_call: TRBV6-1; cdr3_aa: CASQVLAGDNEQFF
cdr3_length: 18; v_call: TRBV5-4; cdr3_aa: CAGSLGPGGGGAGETQYF
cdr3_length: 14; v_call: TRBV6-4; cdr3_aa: CASSVAGTTDTQYF
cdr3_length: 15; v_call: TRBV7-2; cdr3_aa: CASSNLSGRPFEQFF
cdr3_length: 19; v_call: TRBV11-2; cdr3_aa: CASSSTGDWLKMGWTEAFF
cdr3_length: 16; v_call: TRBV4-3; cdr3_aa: CASSHGGRARADTQYF
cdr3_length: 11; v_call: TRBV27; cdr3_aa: CASSSSYEQYF
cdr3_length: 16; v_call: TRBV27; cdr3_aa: CASSSPYGGRTDTQYF
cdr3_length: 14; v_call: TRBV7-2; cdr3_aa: CASSLGTSSYEQYF
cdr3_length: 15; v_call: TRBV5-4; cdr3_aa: CASSLGAGGRDTQYF
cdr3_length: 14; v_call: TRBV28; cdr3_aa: CASIFADRNFGYTF
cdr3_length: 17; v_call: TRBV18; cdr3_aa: CASSPGWGAGVFSEQYF
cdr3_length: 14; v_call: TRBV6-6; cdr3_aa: CATRQTGDNYGYTF
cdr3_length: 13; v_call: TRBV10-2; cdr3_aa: CASRTHGGNEQFF
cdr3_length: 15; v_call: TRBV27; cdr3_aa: CASSLWSGGGTEAFF
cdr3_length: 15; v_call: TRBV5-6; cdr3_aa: CASSFTGLAVDTQYF
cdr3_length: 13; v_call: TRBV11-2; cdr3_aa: CASSGGWDQPQHF
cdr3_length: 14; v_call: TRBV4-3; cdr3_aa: CASSFSGGTTEAFF
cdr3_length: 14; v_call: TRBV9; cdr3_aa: CASSVAGANQPQHF
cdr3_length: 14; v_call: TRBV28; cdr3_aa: CASSLPHRVWEQYF
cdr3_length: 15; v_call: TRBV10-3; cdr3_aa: CAISDRGQGATEAFF
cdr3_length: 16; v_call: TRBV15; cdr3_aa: CATSSTPGTGSGEQYF
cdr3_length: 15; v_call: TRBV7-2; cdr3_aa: CASSPGTASTDTQYF
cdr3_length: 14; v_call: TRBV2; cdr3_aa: CASSVGSSGNTIYF
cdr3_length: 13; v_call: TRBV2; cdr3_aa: CASSTRVEGVAFF
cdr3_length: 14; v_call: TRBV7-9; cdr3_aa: CASSLLGGNEKLFF
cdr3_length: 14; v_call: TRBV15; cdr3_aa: CATSRDVSGETQYF
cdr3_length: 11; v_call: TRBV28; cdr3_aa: CASSGGVTQYF
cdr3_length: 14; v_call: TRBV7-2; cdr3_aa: CASSLQGGSYEQYF
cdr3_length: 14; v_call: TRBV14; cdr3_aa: CASSQVSGSGEQFF
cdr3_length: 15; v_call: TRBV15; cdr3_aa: CATSSSRSGYNEQFF